This passage covers 25 T cell receptor beta chains from one sample sequenced in a study of shared clonotypes between healthy human individuals. Generated by immunoSEQ multiplex PCR, the TCRdb table keeps only in-frame clones and is missing some. Altogether fewer than 3 million clones are present, less than 95% being singletons, with the ten largest covering about 0.36%. The source material was naive CD4+ T cells from PBMCs. As to subset: CD45RA+ positively selected. These receptors were collected from a man aged 18 to 29 in good health. Some clones in this sample may be carry-over from other donors' samples.

The chain employs TRBV28 and TRBJ2-7, with D perhaps matching TRBD1 (5 bases). Germline V gives CDR1 MDHEN, CDR2 SYDVKM. The ends were cut back, 10 bases at V and 7 bases at J, with 23 bases in the middle. This CDR3 region has 14 residues. As DNA, the CDR3 is TGTGCCACCATCGGCTCAGGGCCCTCTCGGGAGCAGTACTTC. It encodes CATIGSGPSREQYF.

This chain joins TRBV29-1 and TRBJ2-5; 11 bases map to TRBD2. Germline assignment: CDR1 SQVTM and CDR2 ANQGSEA. Losses at the gene ends were 1 base for V and 5 bases for J; bases not matched to a gene: 9. CDR3 length: 16 residues. The CDR3 sequence is CSVEGLLAGVYETQYF. The CDR3 DNA reads as TGCAGCGTTGAAGGGTTACTAGCGGGAGTCTATGAGACCCAGTACTTC.

The chain recombines TRBV28 with TRBJ2-7, with 7 bases that match TRBD2. CDR1 is MDHEN and CDR2 is SYDVKM in the germline V gene. CDR3 length: 16 residues. Losses at the gene ends were 7 bases for V and 2 bases for J; bases not matched to a gene: 14. In DNA form, the CDR3 reads TGTGCCAGCACACCCCTGGGAGGGGCTTCCCCCTACGAGCAGTACTTC. Translating gives CASTPLGGASPYEQYF.

The V gene is TRBV28, the J gene TRBJ1-2; 8 nucleotides line up with TRBD1. Germline V gives CDR1 MDHEN, CDR2 SYDVKM. Trimming cost V 6 bases and J 0 bases; bases outside gene matches: 12. This CDR3 spans 17 amino acids. CDR3 sequence (DNA): TGTGCCAGCAGATCCGCGGGACAGGAGATTTCTAACTATGGCTACACCTTC. Protein sequence: CASRSAGQEISNYGYTF.

About this clone: An end of the junction does not agree with germline; a read error may underlie this. Other DNA sequences in the sample encode the same CDR3. The genes are TRBV20-1 and TRBJ2-7, with TRBD2 as a possible D gene (6 bases). Germline V gene sequence: CDR1 DFQATT, CDR2 SNEGSKA (reference sequence). The CDR3 has 11 residues. The CDR3 loop reads CSARAGYEQYF. DNA of the CDR3: TGCAGTGCCAGAGCGGGCTACGAGCAGTACTTC.

Note on this clone: Other DNA sequences within the sample encode an identical CDR3. The chain links TRBV5-1 to TRBJ1-5; tentative D call: TRBD1 (6 bases). The V gene's germline CDR1 is SGHRS and CDR2 YFSETQ. The CDR3 extends over 15 amino acids. The V and J ends lost 6 bases and 6 bases respectively, with 19 bases between them. The CDR3 reads CASTPSGGGGQPQHF. DNA for the CDR3: TGCGCCAGCACCCCCTCCGGGGGCGGGGGTCAGCCCCAGCATTTT.

For the CDR3, the DNA is TGTGCCAGCAGCTTAGAGAGCGGGACAGGCGGCTACACCTTC. Translating gives CASSLESGTGGYTF. V gene TRBV7-2 combines with J gene TRBJ1-2; 8 nucleotides match TRBD1. J gave up 8 bases and V 1 base, and 6 bases lay outside the gene matches. CDR1 is SGHTA and CDR2 is FQGNSA in the germline V gene. The length of the CDR3 is 14 residues. The full variable domain, in which reference TRBV7-2 and TRBJ1-2 provide the parts outside the CDR3, is GAGVSQSPSNKVTEKGKDVELRCDPISGHTALYWYRQSLGQGLEFLIYFQGNSAPDKSGLPSDRFSAERTGGSVSTLTIQRTQQEDSAVYLCASSLESGTGGYTFGSGTRLTVV.

The genes are TRBV15 and TRBJ1-2; D is unclear. CDR1 is LNHNV and CDR2 is YYDKDF in the germline V gene (reference sequence). The CDR3 contains 14 residues. Trimming took off 1 base at V and 4 bases at J, with 10 bases between the two ends. CDR3 sequence: CATSRGGGRYGYTF. The CDR3 bases are TGTGCCACCAGCAGAGGGGGAGGGCGCTATGGCTACACCTTC.

J is TRBJ2-1 and V is TRBV5-1, with 7 nucleotides matching TRBD2. Germline V gives CDR1 SGHRS, CDR2 YFSETQ. The trim removed 2 bases at V and 10 bases at J, leaving 3 bases unmatched. The CDR3 totals 12 residues. In DNA, the CDR3 is TGCGCCAGCAGCTTTGCTAGCGGCGAGCAGTTCTTC. Translating gives CASSFASGEQFF.

About this clone: Distinct nucleotide sequences in the sample also encode this CDR3. The rearrangement uses TRBV5-4 and TRBJ2-3; D uncertain. Germline V gene sequence: CDR1 SGHNT, CDR2 YYREEE (reference sequence). V dropped 4 bases and J dropped 0 bases, with 3 bases sitting between them. CDR3 length: 12 amino acids. The CDR3 loop reads CASSPSTDTQYF. CDR3 bases: TGTGCCAGCAGCCCCAGCACAGATACGCAGTATTTT. The full variable domain, its missing parts supplied by reference TRBV5-4 and TRBJ2-3, is ETGVTQSPTHLIKTRGQQVTLRCSSQSGHNTVSWYQQALGQGPQFIFQYYREEENGRGNFPPRFSGLQFPNYSSELNVNALELDDSALYLCASSPSTDTQYFGPGTRLTVL.

The chain is built from TRBV27 and TRBJ1-5; D not certain. The V gene lost 1 base and the J gene lost 7 bases, with 20 bases spanning the gap. The CDR3 totals 17 residues. Germline V gives CDR1 MNHEY, CDR2 SMNVEV (reference sequence). CDR3 in DNA: TGTGCCAGCAGTTTATATAGGCCAGCCTATGGTGGACAGCCCCAGCATTTT. As protein: CASSLYRPAYGGQPQHF.

This sequence joins TRBV6-1 and TRBJ1-2; 7 bases map to TRBD1. Trimming at V came to 8 bases and at J to 4 bases, leaving 13 bases not matched to a gene. The CDR3 length is 15 residues. Germline CDR1 MNHNS, CDR2 SASEGT. In nucleotides, the CDR3 is TGTGCCAGCTTAAGGGGGCCGGACAGTCTCTATGGCTACACCTTC. It translates to CASLRGPDSLYGYTF.

V and J are TRBV28 and TRBJ2-7; unclear D gene. The V and J ends lost 7 bases and 5 bases respectively, with 15 bases between them. Germline assignment: CDR1 MDHEN and CDR2 SYDVKM. The CDR3 has 13 residues. CDR3 sequence (DNA): TGTGCCAGCAAGGTCGGCAGGTATGACGAGCAGTACTTC. The encoded protein is CASKVGRYDEQYF. The full variable domain, in which reference TRBV28 and TRBJ2-7 provide the parts outside the CDR3, is DVKVTQSSRYLVKRTGEKVFLECVQDMDHENMFWYRQDPGLGLRLIYFSYDVKMKEKGDIPEGYSVSREKKERFSLILESASTNQTSMYLCASKVGRYDEQYFGPGTRLTVT.

This chain joins TRBV4-1 and TRBJ2-3; 7 bases are a match to TRBD1. V lost 4 bases, J lost 5 bases, and 15 bases stayed unmatched. The CDR3 loop spans 17 amino acids. The V gene's germline CDR1 is MGHRA and CDR2 YSYEKL. The CDR3 reads CASSPLRTGSSLDTQYF. The CDR3 bases are TGCGCCAGCAGCCCGCTCCGGACAGGCTCTTCTTTAGATACGCAGTATTTT.

In this sample, this clone turned up once. V is TRBV9 and J is TRBJ2-7, with 7 positions matching TRBD1. The CDR3 loop spans 16 amino acids. V lost 0 bases, J lost 6 bases, and 12 bases stayed unmatched. Germline CDR1 reads SGDLS; CDR2 reads YYNGEE. The CDR3, as DNA: TGTGCCAGCAGCGTAGCTACTGCGGACAGGTCGTCCGAGCAGTACTTC. Its translation is CASSVATADRSSEQYF.

This chain connects TRBV7-8 to TRBJ2-1; D is undetermined. The germline V gene has CDR1 SGHVS and CDR2 FQNEAQ. The CDR3 spans 14 residues. V was trimmed by 1 base and J by 9 bases, leaving 13 bases between them. As DNA, the CDR3 is TGTGCCAGCAGCTTAGGGGCGATGAACATTGAGCAGTTCTTC. It yields the protein CASSLGAMNIEQFF.

The chain combines TRBV28 with TRBJ2-5, with unresolved D. The germline V gene encodes CDR1 MDHEN and CDR2 SYDVKM. V shed 6 bases and J shed 9 bases, with 14 bases lying between them. The CDR3 loop spans 12 amino acids. The CDR3 reads CASSRVHAAQYF. In DNA, the CDR3 is TGTGCCAGCAGCCGAGTTCATGCCGCCCAGTACTTC.

Here the CDR3 DNA reads TGCGCCAGCAGCTTGGTTGCTAGCGGGAGTGACGAGCAGTACTTC. It yields the protein CASSLVASGSDEQYF. The chain recombines TRBV5-1 with TRBJ2-7, with TRBD2 identical over 10 bases. The CDR3 is 15 residues long. Per the germline V gene, CDR1 is SGHRS and CDR2 is YFSETQ. Trimming cost V 0 bases and J 5 bases; bases outside gene matches: 5.

Comments on this clone: Other nucleotide sequences in the sample specify the same CDR3. The chain joins TRBV18 to TRBJ1-2; 8 bases align to TRBD1. Germline loops: CDR1 KGHSH, CDR2 LQKENI. Germline trimming cut 2 bases from V and 5 bases from J; bases unmatched to any gene: 4. CDR3 size: 14 residues. CDR3 nucleotide sequence: TGTGCCAGCTCACCATCCACAGGGGGATATGGCTACACCTTC. It yields the protein CASSPSTGGYGYTF.

The gene calls are TRBV9 and TRBJ2-3; 8 bases are a match to TRBD2. The trim removed 0 bases at V and 2 bases at J, leaving 5 bases unmatched. CDR1 and CDR2 from the germline V gene are SGDLS and YYNGEE. The CDR3 is made up of 16 amino acids. CDR3 region: CASSVATSGFTDTQYF. The CDR3 nucleotides are TGTGCCAGCAGCGTAGCTACTAGCGGTTTCACAGATACGCAGTATTTT.

The V gene is TRBV2, the J gene TRBJ1-2; D may be TRBD1 (5 bases). The CDR3 spans 14 residues. V was pared by 2 bases and J by 2 bases, with 9 bases between. Germline V gene sequence: CDR1 SNHLY, CDR2 FYNNEI. The CDR3 bases are TGTGCCAGCAGTGAATACCAGGGCAACTATGGCTACACCTTC. It codes for CASSEYQGNYGYTF.

This rearrangement joins TRBV6-5 to TRBJ2-2; TRBD1 is a possible D gene (6 bases). The CDR3 is made up of 15 amino acids. The germline V gene encodes CDR1 MNHEY and CDR2 SVGAGI. The germline V and J ends were trimmed by 7 bases and 5 bases, with 17 bases remaining between them. CDR3 in amino acids: CASKIMGAWTGELFF. The DNA for the CDR3 is TGTGCCAGCAAGATAATGGGGGCGTGGACCGGGGAGCTGTTTTTT.

The chain combines TRBV5-1 with TRBJ2-3, with 7 bases matching TRBD1. Germline V gives CDR1 SGHRS, CDR2 YFSETQ. V gave up 6 bases and J gave up 2 bases; unmatched junction bases: 12. This CDR3 is 16 amino acids long. CDR3 protein: CASTAYGTVNTDTQYF. The CDR3 nucleotides read TGCGCCAGCACCGCCTATGGGACAGTAAACACAGATACGCAGTATTTT.

This clone appeared a few times. The V and J genes are TRBV4-3 and TRBJ1-3; D not resolved. Trimming removed 1 base from V and 0 bases from J, with 13 bases in between. This CDR3 contains 17 residues. Looked up from germline, CDR1 is LGHNA and CDR2 is YSLEER. The CDR3 coding sequence is TGCGCCAGCAGCCAAGCCCCCAGCTTCACCTCTGGAAACACCATATATTTT. Amino acid sequence: CASSQAPSFTSGNTIYF.

The gene calls are TRBV7-3 and TRBJ2-3; weak D call: TRBD2 (6 bases). Trimming took off 5 bases at V and 2 bases at J, with 11 bases between the two ends. The CDR3 is 14 residues long. The germline gives CDR1 SGHTA, CDR2 FQGTGA. Here the CDR3 DNA reads TGTGCCAGCAGCCAAGGGACTGACACAGATACGCAGTATTTT. This codes for CASSQGTDTDTQYF.